This TCR beta chain stems from a study of blood T cell repertoires in COVID-19. Study at large: The samples span acute and convalescent COVID-19 from the United States, Italy and Spain. T cells, B-cell-depleted T cells, or PBMCs supplied cDNA or gDNA.

This table comes from immunoSEQ multiplex PCR, and its TCRdb copy is limited to in-frame clones, with some not included. The data contain about 300,000 clones, around 90% of them singletons. This CDR3 contains 15 residues. The germline gives CDR1 SGHRS, CDR2 YFSETQ. The V end was cut by 0 bases, the J end by 4 bases, with 11 bases between. Residents of about two dozen US areas, aged about 18 to 100 years, made up the participants. All recovered Cohort 3 donors got two negative PCRs, got clearance, or saw symptom resolution. The chain recombines TRBV5-1 with TRBJ1-3; D might be TRBD1 (5 bases). Sequenced input: PBMCs or T cells enriched from blood (not recorded which). The receptor's source is a woman aged 40 to 50 who had recovered from COVID-19. CDR3 sequence: CASSLAQGEGNTIYF. CDR3 bases: TGCGCCAGCAGCTTGGCCCAGGGCGAAGGAAACACCATATATTTT.